This passage covers 3 T cell receptor beta chains from one sample sequenced in a study of blood T cells in healthy people across ages (dated by TCRdb to about 2015). Preparation of the library involved 5' RACE. The sequencer listed for this sample is Illumina HiSeq 2500. A second PCR of roughly 7 to 12 cycles was performed with a sample-barcoded 5' primer and a J-beta primer mix. TCRdb redid the processing of the public reads, applying fastp at Q25 and MiXCR, and retained in-frame beta chains. Every CDR3 protein is listed once, alongside the most common genes and DNA of its rows. The sample includes about 830,000 distinct CDR3 sequences, with 55% to 75% observed a single time. 20% to 25% of the sample rests with the top ten. Sequencing input: blood. The receptor set was obtained from a young man in good health.

This clonotype was counted a few times. The genes are TRBV6-6 and TRBJ2-1; D gene uncertain. Deletions cut 6 bases from V and 4 bases from J, with 7 bases between. This CDR3 is built from 12 residues. Germline CDR1 is MNHNY and CDR2 is SVGAGI (reference sequence). The chain's CDR3 is CASRTEYNEQFF. For the CDR3, the DNA is TGTGCCAGCAGAACCGAATACAATGAGCAGTTCTTC.

The chain joins TRBV2 to TRBJ2-7; D remains unclear. The V and J ends lost 2 bases and 3 bases respectively, with 5 bases between them. The CDR3 is 12 amino acids. Germline CDR1 SNHLY, CDR2 FYNNEI. In DNA form, the CDR3 reads TGTGCCAGCAGTGAACAGTTCTACGAGCAGTACTTC. This gives the protein CASSEQFYEQYF.

V usage is TRBV5-5 and J usage is TRBJ2-4, with D perhaps matching TRBD2 (6 bases). The J call is uncertain, as TRBJ2-7 better fits the DNA end. From germline, CDR1 is SGHKS and CDR2 YYEKEE (reference sequence). This CDR3 has 15 residues. The DNA for the CDR3 is TGTGCCAGCAAGGAGGGCCCGGGACCTCAATACGAGCAGTACTTC. This sequence encodes CASKEGPGPQYEQYF.